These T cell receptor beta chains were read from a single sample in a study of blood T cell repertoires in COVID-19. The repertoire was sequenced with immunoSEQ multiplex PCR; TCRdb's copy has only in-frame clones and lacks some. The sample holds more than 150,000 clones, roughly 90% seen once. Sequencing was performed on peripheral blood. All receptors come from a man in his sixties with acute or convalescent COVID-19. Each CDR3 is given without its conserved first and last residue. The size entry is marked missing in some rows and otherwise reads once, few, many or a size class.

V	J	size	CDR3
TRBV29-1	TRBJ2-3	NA	SVAIRGADSTDTQY
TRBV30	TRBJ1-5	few	AWRTGQSNQPQH
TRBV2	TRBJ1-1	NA	ASSVSNTEAF
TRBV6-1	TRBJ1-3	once	ASSEWDKPSSGNTIY
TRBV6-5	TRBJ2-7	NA	ASSRLGAGGYEQY
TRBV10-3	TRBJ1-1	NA	AISPQGIMNTEAF
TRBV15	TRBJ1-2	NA	ATSRPKQVFVGYT
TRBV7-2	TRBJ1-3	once	ASSLVVGTGSGNTIY
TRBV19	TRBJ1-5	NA	ASSIRGEQPQH
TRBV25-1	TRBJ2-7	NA	ASSLRDRNHEQY
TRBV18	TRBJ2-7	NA	ASSPGTGGYEQY
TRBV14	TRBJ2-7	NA	ASSRDSVIHEQY
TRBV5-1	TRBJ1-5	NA	ASSLRGGTPEPQH
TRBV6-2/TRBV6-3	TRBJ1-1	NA	ASSSNRGSEAF
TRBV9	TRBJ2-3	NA	ASSVSGASDTQY
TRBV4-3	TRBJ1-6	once	ASSHDTGQLNSPLH
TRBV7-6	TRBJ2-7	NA	ASSLRTGAPYEQY
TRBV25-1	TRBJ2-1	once	ASSEWERTGKGEQF
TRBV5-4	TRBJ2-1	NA	ASSSGGGADSYNEQF
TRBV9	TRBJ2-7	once	ASRPGQGGYEQY
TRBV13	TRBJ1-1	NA	ASRSSPGTEAF
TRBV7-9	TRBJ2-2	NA	ASSGWTGSFGELF
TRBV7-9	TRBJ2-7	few	ASSLQGYPYEQY
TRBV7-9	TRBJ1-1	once	ASSGGTVNTEAF
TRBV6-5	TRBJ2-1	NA	ATAGGGEQF
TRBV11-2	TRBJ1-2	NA	ASSTRQNYGYT
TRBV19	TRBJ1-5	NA	ASSIVGVGGNQPQH
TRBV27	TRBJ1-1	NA	ASSHRTDSEAF
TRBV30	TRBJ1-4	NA	AWSVFRGATNEKLF
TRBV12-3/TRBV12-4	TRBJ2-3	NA	ASRISGTDTQY
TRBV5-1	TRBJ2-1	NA	ASSLEAGGPGEQF
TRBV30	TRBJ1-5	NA	AWSGQGTQPQH
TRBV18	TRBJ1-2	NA	ASSPPGGDGYT
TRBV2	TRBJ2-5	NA	ASKARGMEKETQY
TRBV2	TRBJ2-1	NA	ASAPQGGEQF
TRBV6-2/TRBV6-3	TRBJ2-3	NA	ASSYSNTDTQY
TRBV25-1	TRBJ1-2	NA	ASSAGLVYGYT
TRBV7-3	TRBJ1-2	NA	ASSFGGYGYT
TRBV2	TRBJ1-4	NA	ASNLEGGANEKLF
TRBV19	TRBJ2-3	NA	ASSKGLAGPSTDTQY
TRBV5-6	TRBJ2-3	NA	ASSESGASTDTQY
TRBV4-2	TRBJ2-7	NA	ASSQEDRVVNEQY
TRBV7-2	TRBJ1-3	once	ASRPGGNTIY
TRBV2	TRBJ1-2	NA	ASRTQGAGGYT
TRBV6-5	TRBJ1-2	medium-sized	ASKTGGIGNYGYT